Following are 3 T cell receptor beta chains from one sample sequenced in a study of blood T cell repertoires in COVID-19. Measured with immunoSEQ multiplex PCR; TCRdb has only the in-frame clones, and not every one. In the table there are 96,000 or so clones, around 90% of which are singletons. What was sequenced was peripheral blood. The receptors derive from a human donor with COVID-19, enrolled during active disease. The donor label of this sample is uncertain.

The chain carries TRBV28 and TRBJ1-2, with unresolved D. The CDR3 loop spans 14 amino acids. CDR1 MDHEN and CDR2 SYDVKM come from the germline V gene. The V end lost 6 bases, the J end lost 1 base, and 12 bases lay between the germline ends. The CDR3 DNA reads as TGTGCCAGCAGACAAACGGGATTTAACTATGGCTACACCTTC. Its protein is CASRQTGFNYGYTF.

V and J are TRBV3-1 (or the pseudogene TRBV3-2) and TRBJ2-1; the match to TRBD2 covers 8 bases. The J segment lost 9 bases and the V segment lost 1 base, leaving 5 bases of the junction unmatched. The length of the CDR3 is 14 residues. Germline V gene sequence: CDR1 LGHDT, CDR2 YNNKEL (reference sequence). The CDR3 sequence: CASSQVKLAVEQFF. The CDR3 DNA follows: TGTGCCAGCAGCCAAGTTAAACTAGCGGTTGAGCAGTTCTTC.

The J gene is TRBJ2-5, the V gene TRBV11-2; D possibly corresponds to TRBD2 (7 bases). Germline assignment: CDR1 SGHAT and CDR2 FQNNGV. V lost 1 base to trimming and J lost 3 bases, with 15 bases between them. The CDR3 consists of 16 residues. CDR3 in amino acids: CASSLVKGGGEETQYF. CDR3 DNA: TGTGCCAGCAGCTTAGTTAAGGGGGGGGGCGAAGAGACCCAGTACTTC. Combining the CDR3 with reference TRBV11-2 and TRBJ2-5 gives the whole variable domain EAGVAQSPRYKIIEKRQSVAFWCNPISGHATLYWYQQILGQGPKLLIQFQNNGVVDDSQLPKDRFSAERLKGVDSTLKIQPAKLEDSAVYLCASSLVKGGGEETQYFGPGTRLLVL.